One and the same sample provided the 31 T cell receptor beta chains below, sequenced in a study of CD8+CD57+ T cells in acquired aplastic anemia. Genomic DNA acted as the template from which TCR beta VDJ combination and CDR3 sequence profiling were carried out. TCRdb called the reads again in MiXCR, with one record for every CDR3 protein. The sample consists of around 430,000 distinct CDR3 sequences, roughly a third of them appearing once. Only patients with CD8+CD57+ cell expansion on flow cytometry were chosen for sequencing. Material: sorted CD4+, CD8+, or CD8+CD57+ T cells (not recorded which) from PBMCs. All receptors come from a human donor with aplastic anemia.

This clonotype was seen many times. The V and J genes are TRBV5-1 and TRBJ2-7, with D possibly matching TRBD1 (6 bases). Germline CDR1 and CDR2: SGHRS and YFSETQ. V was pared by 0 bases and J by 2 bases, with 9 bases between. The CDR3 is 14 amino acids. The CDR3 sequence: CASSLAWTAYEQYF. DNA of the CDR3: TGCGCCAGCAGCTTGGCCTGGACAGCCTACGAGCAGTACTTC.

There are a few counts of this clonotype. The chain has TRBV5-1 and TRBJ1-4, with 9 bases that match TRBD1. CDR3 length: 14 amino acids. Germline trimming cut 5 bases from V and 8 bases from J; bases unmatched to any gene: 7. Germline values: CDR1 SGHRS, CDR2 YFSETQ. Here the CDR3 DNA reads TGCGCCAGCAGACGGACAGGGGTGGACGAAAAACTGTTTTTT. It yields the protein CASRRTGVDEKLFF.

The chain is built from TRBV20-1 and TRBJ1-3, with D possibly matching TRBD1 (5 bases). CDR1 is DFQATT, CDR2 SNEGSKA, per germline (reference sequence). V was shortened by 3 bases and J by 0 bases, with 12 bases between the two germline ends. The CDR3 totals 15 residues. The CDR3 loop reads CSASIDSYSGNTIYF. The DNA for the CDR3 is TGCAGTGCTAGTATAGACAGTTACTCTGGAAACACCATATATTTT.

This chain connects TRBV6-5 to TRBJ1-5; D remains ambiguous. The CDR3 is made up of 17 amino acids. V shed 0 bases and J shed 0 bases, with 12 bases lying between them. CDR1 is MNHEY, CDR2 SVGAGI, per germline. The CDR3 DNA reads TGTGCCAGCAGTTACTCGACGGGGTTCAATAGCAATCAGCCCCAGCATTTT. It specifies CASSYSTGFNSNQPQHF.

Regarding this clonotype: This likely comes from a read error, as the CDR3 has no conserved phenylalanine or tryptophan at its end. The rearrangement links TRBV6-1 to TRBJ1-6; TRBD1 matches at 7 bases. The CDR3 contains 12 residues. V was clipped by 6 bases and J by 7 bases; unmatched bases: 0. Germline values: CDR1 MNHNS, CDR2 SASEGT. In DNA, the CDR3 is TGTGCCAGCAGGACAGGGAATTCACCCCTCCACTGT. This codes for CASRTGNSPLHC.

This chain uses TRBV29-1 with TRBJ2-1, with 8 bases fitting TRBD1. CDR1 and CDR2 from the germline V gene are SQVTM and ANQGSEA. This CDR3 region has 13 residues. CDR3 sequence: CSEIGQGRNEQFF. Here the CDR3 DNA reads TGCAGTGAAATCGGACAGGGTAGGAACGAGCAGTTCTTC.

This clonotype was counted ten times or more. This chain joins TRBV19 and TRBJ1-3; 7 positions match TRBD1. This CDR3 comprises 15 residues. CDR1 and CDR2 from the germline V gene are LNHDA and SQIVND (reference sequence). With 6 bases clipped from V and 4 bases from J, the junction kept 9 bases outside the gene matches. The CDR3 sequence: CASRINRGLGNTIYF. The DNA for the CDR3 is TGTGCCAGTAGAATTAACAGGGGACTCGGAAACACCATATATTTT.

V is TRBV12-3 or TRBV12-4 and J is TRBJ1-6; tentatively, D is TRBD1 (5 bases). This CDR3 region has 14 residues. V was shortened by 10 bases and J by 6 bases, with 16 bases between the two germline ends. CDR3 sequence (DNA): TGTGCCACCTATCGGGACTGGCGTAATTCACCCCTCCACTTT. Its translation: CATYRDWRNSPLHF.

The rearrangement joins TRBV29-1 to TRBJ2-7; the match to TRBD1 covers 8 bases. The CDR3 runs to 14 residues. The V gene's germline CDR1 is SQVTM and CDR2 ANQGSEA. V shed 8 bases and J 4 bases; nucleotides not matched to a gene: 13. CDR3 residues: CSSYSGTGLYEQYF. In DNA, the CDR3 is TGCAGCAGTTACTCCGGGACAGGACTATACGAGCAGTACTTC.

The chain carries TRBV6-5 and TRBJ1-1; weak D call: TRBD1 (6 bases). V was cut by 6 bases and J by 1 base, with 21 bases left in between. CDR1 is MNHEY, CDR2 SVGAGI, per germline. CDR3 size: 17 residues. The CDR3 nucleotides read TGTGCCAGCAGCTATCAGGGGTCGGGGCAAACGAACACTGAAGCTTTCTTT. It codes for CASSYQGSGQTNTEAFF.

This chain connects TRBV20-1 to TRBJ2-1; no clear D. V was cut by 2 bases and J by 6 bases, with 5 bases left in between. The CDR3 has 11 residues. Germline V CDR1 and CDR2: DFQATT, SNEGSKA (reference sequence). In nucleotides, the CDR3 is TGCAGTGCTAGAACTGTCAATGAGCAGTTCTTC. Its protein is CSARTVNEQFF.

The chain couples TRBV28 to TRBJ2-7; possible D gene TRBD2, 5 bases. The CDR3 spans 15 residues. V was shortened by 7 bases and J by 0 bases, with 16 bases between the two germline ends. Germline V gives CDR1 MDHEN, CDR2 SYDVKM. The CDR3, as DNA: TGTGCCAGCAAATACCAGGACTTGAGCTCCTACGAGCAGTACTTC. This encodes CASKYQDLSSYEQYF.

In its sample, this clonotype was seen many times. The J gene is TRBJ2-3, the V gene TRBV10-3, with 7 bases fitting TRBD2. CDR3 length: 14 amino acids. Germline CDR1 ENHRY, CDR2 SYGVKD. V was clipped by 6 bases and J by 0 bases; unmatched bases: 3. The DNA for the CDR3 is TGTGCCATCAGAAGAGCGGGGAGCACAGATACGCAGTATTTT. It translates to CAIRRAGSTDTQYF.

This clonotype showed up just a few times. The CDR3 is CASSNLPIRGGYTF. The CDR3 region has the DNA TGTGCCAGTAGTAACCTCCCTATCAGAGGTGGCTACACCTTC. The gene calls are TRBV19 and TRBJ1-2; D is unresolved. Germline V gene data show CDR1 as LNHDA and CDR2 as SQIVND (reference sequence). The CDR3 spans 14 residues. V gave up 4 bases and J gave up 7 bases, with 16 bases separating them.

This clonotype was counted between two and nine times. The chain links TRBV30 to TRBJ2-7; 10 nucleotides match TRBD2. The CDR3 has 13 residues. The germline gives CDR1 GTSNPN, CDR2 SVGIG (reference sequence). This chain's CDR3 is CAHSSGRASEQYF. The CDR3 DNA sequence: TGTGCTCATAGCAGCGGGAGGGCCTCCGAGCAGTACTTC.

V is TRBV11-2 and J is TRBJ1-5; TRBD1 matches 8 bases. The CDR3 sequence is 16 residues long. The germline V gene has CDR1 SGHAT and CDR2 FQNNGV. Losses at the gene ends were 4 bases for V and 6 bases for J; bases not matched to a gene: 11. The CDR3 DNA is TGTGCCAGCAGCTCCCAACCGGGACAGGCTGGTCAGCCCCAGCATTTT. As protein: CASSSQPGQAGQPQHF. The full variable domain, its missing parts supplied by reference TRBV11-2 and TRBJ1-5, is EAGVAQSPRYKIIEKRQSVAFWCNPISGHATLYWYQQILGQGPKLLIQFQNNGVVDDSQLPKDRFSAERLKGVDSTLKIQPAKLEDSAVYLCASSSQPGQAGQPQHFGDGTRLSIL.

With regard to this clonotype: One end of the junction fails to match germline, which may point to a read error. V gene TRBV12-3 or TRBV12-4 combines with J gene TRBJ2-5; 11 positions agree with TRBD2. The CDR3 runs to 15 residues. The CDR3 DNA reads TGTGCCAGCAGGATGACTAGCGGGGTGCAAGAGACCCAGCACTTC. This codes for CASRMTSGVQETQHF.

The table lists this clonotype with many counts. The rearrangement joins TRBV7-9 to TRBJ1-6, with a tentative D call TRBD1 (5 bases). V was trimmed by 6 bases and J by 8 bases, leaving 11 bases between them. Germline loops: CDR1 SEHNR, CDR2 FQNEAQ (reference sequence). CDR3 length equals 13 residues. CDR3 in amino acids: CASSRSGDSPLHF. The CDR3 DNA follows: TGTGCCAGCAGTAGATCGGGGGATTCACCCCTCCACTTT.

In this sample, this clonotype turned up many times. V gene TRBV7-2 combines with J gene TRBJ2-7; D uncertain. V was shortened by 5 bases and J by 2 bases, with 10 bases between the two germline ends. Germline CDR1 and CDR2: SGHTA and FQGNSA. The CDR3 covers 13 residues. CDR3: CASSAGIPYEQYF. The CDR3 DNA is TGTGCCAGCAGCGCCGGAATACCCTACGAGCAGTACTTC.

The rearrangement joins TRBV30 to TRBJ1-2; TRBD1 aligns across 9 bases. CDR3 length equals 15 residues. Losses at the gene ends were 3 bases for V and 2 bases for J; bases not matched to a gene: 7. Germline CDR1 and CDR2: GTSNPN and SVGIG (reference sequence). Written as DNA, the CDR3 is TGTGCCTGGAGGGAAAACAGGGGGCTGAACTATGGCTACACCTTC. It encodes CAWRENRGLNYGYTF.

This clonotype was seen only a few times. The chain links TRBV7-9 to TRBJ2-2, with D possibly TRBD2 on 6 matching bases. Germline CDR1 is SEHNR and CDR2 is FQNEAQ (reference sequence). This CDR3 is built from 15 residues. Trimming left V 2 bases short and J 5 bases short, with 12 bases between. CDR3 in amino acids: CASSLLLGGTGELFF. In nucleotides, the CDR3 is TGTGCCAGCAGCTTACTGCTTGGGGGGACCGGGGAGCTGTTTTTT.

Ten or more counts support this clonotype. This chain uses TRBV19 with TRBJ1-2, with no clear D. Germline V gene data show CDR1 as LNHDA and CDR2 as SQIVND (reference sequence). This CDR3 has 13 residues. The V and J ends lost 5 bases and 6 bases respectively, with 13 bases between them. The CDR3 DNA follows: TGTGCCAGTAGTCCGGTCGGCTGGGATGGCTACACCTTC. Translation: CASSPVGWDGYTF.

As regards this clonotype: The conserved phenylalanine or tryptophan normally closing the CDR3 is absent here, so this likely arose from a read error. The chain has TRBV2 and TRBJ1-1; maybe TRBD1 (5 bases). CDR3 length equals 14 residues. Germline V gives CDR1 SNHLY, CDR2 FYNNEI. Trimming pared 8 bases from V and 0 bases from J, leaving 13 bases between. The CDR3 sequence is CASSPRALNTEAFL. Here the CDR3 DNA reads TGTGCCAGCTCCCCCAGGGCCTTGAACACTGAAGCTTTCCTT.

This clonotype has a handful of counts. The chain employs TRBV5-1 and TRBJ2-3; 8 positions agree with TRBD2. V trimming: 1 base; J trimming: 4 bases; junction bases outside the gene matches: 2. The CDR3 contains 14 residues. Germline CDR1 SGHRS, CDR2 YFSETQ. The CDR3 DNA is TGCGCCAGCAGCTTGCGCGGGGGGCCAGATACGCAGTATTTT. This codes for CASSLRGGPDTQYF.

This clonotype has at least ten counts. This sequence joins TRBV7-9 and TRBJ1-2; no definite D call. Per germline, CDR1 SEHNR and CDR2 FQNEAQ (reference sequence). The CDR3 consists of 13 residues. V was shortened by 8 bases and J by 4 bases, with 14 bases between the two germline ends. CDR3 DNA sequence: TGTGCCAGCGGAAAAGACATCCTCTATGGCTACACCTTC. Its protein product is CASGKDILYGYTF.

This clonotype was seen a few times. The V call is TRBV30, the J call TRBJ2-3; 8 bases line up with TRBD1. CDR3 size: 14 residues. V lost 6 bases, J lost 3 bases, and 8 bases stayed unmatched. Germline-derived CDR1 and CDR2 are GTSNPN and SVGIG (reference sequence). CDR3: CACQLRTGTDTQYF. CDR3 DNA: TGTGCCTGCCAACTCCGGACAGGGACAGATACGCAGTATTTT.

This clonotype was counted many times. V gene TRBV29-1 combines with J gene TRBJ2-4, with D unresolved. Germline values: CDR1 SQVTM, CDR2 ANQGSEA. Trimming cost V 3 bases and J 5 bases, with 8 bases left between them. The CDR3 covers 12 residues. CDR3 in amino acids: CSVDSGENIQYF. The DNA for the CDR3 is TGCAGCGTTGATTCTGGAGAAAACATTCAGTACTTC.

The V gene is TRBV25-1, the J gene TRBJ2-1, with TRBD2 matching 7 bases. The CDR3 has 14 amino acids. V was pared by 10 bases and J by 6 bases, with 12 bases of the junction left unmatched. In germline, CDR1 is MGHDK, CDR2 SYGVNS. The CDR3, as DNA: TGTGCCACCTCCCTGGGAGGGTCAGGCAATGAGCAGTTCTTC. This translates into CATSLGGSGNEQFF. Based on the CDR3 plus reference TRBV25-1 and TRBJ2-1, the full variable domain is EADIYQTPRYLVIGTGKKITLECSQTMGHDKMYWYQQDPGMELHLIHYSYGVNSTEKGDLSSESTVSRIRTEHFPLTLESARPSHTSQYLCATSLGGSGNEQFFGPGTRLTVL.

The V gene is TRBV4-3, the J gene TRBJ2-1, with 14 bases matching TRBD2. The germline V gene encodes CDR1 LGHNA and CDR2 YSLEER. The CDR3 totals 16 residues. The trim removed 3 bases at V and 9 bases at J, leaving 7 bases unmatched. For the CDR3, the DNA is TGCGCCAGCAGCCAGCCGACTAGCGGGAGGGCCGGTGAGCAGTTCTTC. This encodes CASSQPTSGRAGEQFF.

Details on this clonotype: Since a much larger clone is just one base distant, this may be a read error. The chain links TRBV7-9 to TRBJ1-6; D not certain. The length of the CDR3 is 15 residues. CDR1 SEHNR and CDR2 FQNEAQ come from the germline V gene (reference sequence). V was clipped by 2 bases and J by 7 bases, with 12 bases between them. The CDR3 spells CASSLPRAANSPLHF. The CDR3 bases are TGTGCCAGCAGCTTACCTCGGGCGGCGAATTCACCCCTCCACTTT.

This clonotype was observed a handful of times. This chain connects TRBV5-1 to TRBJ1-4, with TRBD1 as a possible D gene (5 bases). The CDR3 loop spans 14 amino acids. Germline-derived CDR1 and CDR2 are SGHRS and YFSETQ. V lost 1 base to trimming and J lost 7 bases, with 11 bases between them. For the CDR3, the DNA is TGCGCCAGCAGCTTGAGTGGGGGTGGTGAAAAACTGTTTTTT. Its translation is CASSLSGGGEKLFF. Full variable domain (missing parts from reference TRBV5-1 and TRBJ1-4): KAGVTQTPRYLIKTRGQQVTLSCSPISGHRSVSWYQQTPGQGLQFLFEYFSETQRNKGNFPGRFSGRQFSNSRSEMNVSTLELGDSALYLCASSLSGGGEKLFFGSGTQLSVL.